Sequencing of this TCR beta chain was carried out in a study of technical replicates of blood from a handful of donors. Sequenced by immunoSEQ multiplex PCR; TCRdb stores in-frame clones only, minus some. The sample lists tens of thousands of clones, about 97% occurring once. V was pared by 4 bases and J by 4 bases, with 5 bases of the junction left unmatched. Germline V gene lookup returns CDR1 MGHDK and CDR2 SYGVNS. CDR3 length: 15 residues. The rearrangement uses TRBV25-1 and TRBJ2-1; 9 nucleotides agree with TRBD2. Sample: T cells isolated from PBMCs. This receptor was taken from a human donor in good health. The CDR3: CASSAHSGSYNEQFF. CDR3 nucleotide sequence: TGTGCCAGCAGTGCACATAGCGGGAGTTACAATGAGCAGTTCTTC. The whole variable domain, filled in from reference TRBV25-1 and TRBJ2-1, reads EADIYQTPRYLVIGTGKKITLECSQTMGHDKMYWYQQDPGMELHLIHYSYGVNSTEKGDLSSESTVSRIRTEHFPLTLESARPSHTSQYLCASSAHSGSYNEQFFGPGTRLTVL.